These 4 T cell receptor beta chains originate from one sample sequenced in a study of OX40 agonist ivuxolimab in advanced cancers. To prepare the library, the immunoSEQ multiplex PCR assay was applied. In its TCRdb copy, this immuneACCESS table keeps in-frame sequences only and misses some clones. Where compared with another copy, unresolved V genes explain less than half of these, and the others have no known cause. Across this sample there are under 75,000 clones, with roughly 84% seen only once. Less than 0.9% of the sample goes to the ten largest clones. Material: CD4+ or CD8+ T cells sorted from blood, obtained in a trial of the OX40 agonist ivuxolimab. Source of these receptors: an adult with an advanced solid tumor such as melanoma, head and neck, liver or kidney cancer.

The V gene is TRBV29-1, the J gene TRBJ2-3, with D perhaps TRBD1 (6 bases). The CDR3 sequence is 14 residues long. Germline CDR1 reads SQVTM; CDR2 reads ANQGSEA. The V and J ends lost 3 bases and 2 bases respectively, with 12 bases between them. This CDR3 is CSVDTGWSTDTQYF. The DNA for the CDR3 is TGCAGCGTTGATACAGGGTGGTCCACAGATACGCAGTATTTT.

The V call is TRBV5-1, the J call TRBJ2-2, with D tentatively TRBD2 (5 bases). CDR1 SGHRS and CDR2 YFSETQ come from the germline V gene. The CDR3 is 14 residues long. The V and J ends lost 2 bases and 4 bases respectively, with 9 bases between them. CDR3 in amino acids: CASSFGVSTGELFF. The CDR3 DNA sequence: TGCGCCAGCAGCTTCGGGGTCTCCACCGGGGAGCTGTTTTTT.

This clone was seen a few times. The rearrangement joins TRBV6-6 to TRBJ1-2, with a possible D match to TRBD1 (5 bases). V was pared by 5 bases and J by 0 bases, with 7 bases between. Germline V gene sequence: CDR1 MNHNY, CDR2 SVGAGI (reference sequence). The CDR3 has 13 residues. CDR3 in DNA: TGTGCCAGCAGTCCGACAGCTAACTATGGCTACACCTTC. Translating it yields CASSPTANYGYTF.

V is TRBV6-1 and J is TRBJ1-5; 8 bases match TRBD1. The J segment lost 2 bases and the V segment lost 0 bases, leaving 3 bases of the junction unmatched. The germline gives CDR1 MNHNS, CDR2 SASEGT. The CDR3 is made up of 16 amino acids. The CDR3 bases are TGTGCCAGCAGTGAAGCACAGACAGGGGGCAATCAGCCCCAGCATTTT. As protein: CASSEAQTGGNQPQHF.